This T cell receptor beta chain appears in the sequencing data of a study of T-cell reconstitution after alpha-beta-depleted transplantation in children. Germline V gene data show CDR1 as SEHNR and CDR2 as FQNEAQ (reference sequence). This CDR3 comprises 15 residues. V dropped 5 bases and J dropped 0; count of bases not matched to a gene: 5. This clonotype was detected ten times or more. Unique molecular identifiers were built into the TCRbeta library. MiXCR, run by TCRdb on the PCR reads, gives a single entry per CDR3 protein. There are about 90,000 distinct CDR3 sequences in the sample; 7.5% to 9.5% occur only once, and 5.5% to 8.5% lies in the top ten.

This TCR derives from a human donor who donated a stem cell graft to a child with congenital amegakaryocytic thrombocytopenia. Sample: PBMCs from the stem cell graft donor, taken from the stem cell graft. The chain recombines TRBV7-9 with TRBJ2-5, with 8 positions matching TRBD2. This CDR3 is CASSPRLANQETQYF. In nucleotides, the CDR3 is TGTGCCAGCAGCCCGCGACTAGCGAACCAAGAGACCCAGTACTTC.